This section outlines one TCR beta chain sequence together with its context. The antigen is undetermined. TCRdb itself ran the 5' RACE reads through MiXCR, one entry per CDR3 protein. The table includes 500,000 to 650,000 distinct CDR3 sequences, 20% to 25% detected once. The sample belongs to a study of identical twins. Study conclusions and caveats: Twins' excess sharing was less marked for out-of-frame beta sequences. Invariant T cells like MAIT and iNKT could partly confound the zero-insertion analyses.

Germline V gene data show CDR1 as DFQATT and CDR2 as SNEGSKA (reference sequence). V lost 1 base and J lost 2, with 8 bases in between. There are 14 residues in the CDR3. The sample also formed part of further work on yellow fever vaccine responses in identical twins. As that report states: Twins' vaccine T cell response reportedly seemed partly convergent, partly personalized.

The rearrangement joins TRBV20-1 to TRBJ2-2; D is ambiguous. Sample: CD4+ T cells sorted from blood. This sequence originates from a woman between 18 and 30 years old in good health. CDR3 loop: CSARGLINTGELFF. The CDR3 coding sequence is TGCAGTGCTAGAGGTCTGATTAACACCGGGGAGCTGTTTTTT.